Listed below are T cell receptor beta chains from one sample, sequenced in a study of blood T cells in healthy people across ages. Using its own MiXCR run on the 5' RACE reads, TCRdb lists one record per CDR3 protein. There are hundreds of thousands of distinct CDR3 sequences in the sample; 20% to 30% occur only once, and 3% lies in the top ten. In addition, the sample was reused for a study of T cells of mothers and their children.

Material for sequencing was blood. These receptors came from a boy younger than 18 in good health. Each CDR3 is given with its conserved first and last residue. D genes are given only for firm matches. Clone size is given for some rows only: seen once, a few or many times, or a class if the clone is expanded.

CDR3	size	V	D	J
CASSLKAGQGANSPLHF	few	TRBV7-8	TRBD1	TRBJ1-6
CASSPNPRGASYEQYF	few	TRBV27	TRBD2	TRBJ2-7
CSVGQDLKTQYF	few	TRBV29-1	-	TRBJ2-5
CASTLAGAFYEQYF	few	TRBV12-3/TRBV12-4	TRBD2	-
CASSPRETLAKNIQYF	-	TRBV7-9	-	TRBJ2-4
CASSLGWGTNTEAFF	-	TRBV5-1	-	TRBJ1-1
CASSRRGVTEAFF	few	TRBV11-1	-	TRBJ1-1
CSVEDLSGPSYEQYF	-	TRBV29-1	-	-
CASSPLSNEQFF	many	TRBV7-9	-	TRBJ2-1
CASSSPDIKGEKLFF	few	TRBV5-1	-	TRBJ1-4